Reported below is one TCR beta chain. Germline assignment: CDR1 LGHNA and CDR2 YSLEER. The CDR3 runs 16 residues. V dropped 0 bases and J dropped 4 bases, with 13 bases sitting between them. This entry comes from a study of blood T cell repertoires in COVID-19. The wider study: Researchers got acute and convalescent COVID-19 samples from the United States, Italy and Spain. T cells, B-cell-depleted T cells, or PBMCs provided the cDNA or gDNA that served as material.

TCRdb's table, derived via immunoSEQ multiplex PCR, lists solely in-frame clones and lacks some. Here the sample spans roughly 240,000 clones, roughly 90% being singletons. Sequencing was performed on PBMCs or T cells enriched from blood (not recorded which). This sequence joins TRBV4-3 and TRBJ2-1; the D gene is possibly TRBD2 (5 bases). The source is a woman under 40 with acute COVID-19. DNA of the CDR3: TGCGCCAGCAGCCAAGATATGACCCGGGGTTACAATGAGCAGTTCTTC. It yields the protein CASSQDMTRGYNEQFF.